This T cell receptor beta chain was found in a study of cytomegalovirus exposure and HLA in healthy donors. General study points: Rare TCR sequences predominated, though certain public TCRs were found in many donors. Later on, an analysis tied approximately 15,000 TCR beta sequences to HLA alleles at 0.05 false discovery rate. An analysis was carried out later, and it reportedly showed fewer N-insertions in an Asian-associated ancestry cluster than the 666-donor mean.

Remarks on this clone: As yet, its antigen is unknown.

J lost 0 bases, V lost 5 bases, and 11 bases had no gene match. The V gene's germline CDR1 is SGHRS and CDR2 YFSETQ. CDR3 length equals 19 residues. The PCR contained 60 Vbeta and 13 Jbeta primers. Method: immunoSEQ multiplex PCR; TCRdb's copy keeps in-frame clones and lacks some. The profile shows 150,000 to 200,000 clones, 84% of them singletons. The rearrangement links TRBV5-1 to TRBJ2-1; TRBD2 aligns across 13 bases. The receptor comes from a man aged 45-65 years in good health and CMV-seropositive. The sequenced sample consisted of PBMCs. This chain's CDR3 is CASSFRLAGGHSSYNEQFF. CDR3 nucleotide sequence: TGCGCCAGCAGTTTCCGACTAGCGGGGGGTCATAGCTCCTACAATGAGCAGTTCTTC. Full variable domain (rest looked up from reference TRBV5-1 and TRBJ2-1): KAGVTQTPRYLIKTRGQQVTLSCSPISGHRSVSWYQQTPGQGLQFLFEYFSETQRNKGNFPGRFSGRQFSNSRSEMNVSTLELGDSALYLCASSFRLAGGHSSYNEQFFGPGTRLTVL.